This TCR beta chain was recovered during a study of PD-L1 blockade in urothelial cancer. Study overall: Blood was analyzed 3 weeks (second dose) and 6 weeks after treatment start.

Synthetic templates analogous to TCR were spiked into all PCRs individually. Profiling relied on immunoSEQ multiplex PCR, and the TCRdb table lists in-frame clones only, not all of them. The repertoire includes about 43,000 clones, 83% of them detected once, and more than 13% sits in the top ten. This clone was picked up a small number of times. Its cognate antigen is unknown. The study's findings and limits: It was durable-benefit patients whose tumor-associated blood clones expanded more at 3 weeks.

Indicated time point: peripheral blood 6 weeks after treatment start. Patients had urothelial carcinoma that was locally advanced or metastatic. The TCR originated in a man in his sixties with urothelial cancer. The sample here was PBMCs, taken around atezolizumab (anti-PD-L1) treatment.

The CDR3, as DNA: TGTGCCAGTAGTATTAGGGGTACGGACGAGCAGTACTTC. It codes for CASSIRGTDEQYF. The chain couples TRBV19 to TRBJ2-7; D possibly corresponds to TRBD1 (5 bases). This CDR3 comprises 13 residues. CDR1 is LNHDA, CDR2 SQIVND, per germline (reference sequence). The ends were cut back, 3 bases at V and 5 bases at J, with 11 bases in the middle.